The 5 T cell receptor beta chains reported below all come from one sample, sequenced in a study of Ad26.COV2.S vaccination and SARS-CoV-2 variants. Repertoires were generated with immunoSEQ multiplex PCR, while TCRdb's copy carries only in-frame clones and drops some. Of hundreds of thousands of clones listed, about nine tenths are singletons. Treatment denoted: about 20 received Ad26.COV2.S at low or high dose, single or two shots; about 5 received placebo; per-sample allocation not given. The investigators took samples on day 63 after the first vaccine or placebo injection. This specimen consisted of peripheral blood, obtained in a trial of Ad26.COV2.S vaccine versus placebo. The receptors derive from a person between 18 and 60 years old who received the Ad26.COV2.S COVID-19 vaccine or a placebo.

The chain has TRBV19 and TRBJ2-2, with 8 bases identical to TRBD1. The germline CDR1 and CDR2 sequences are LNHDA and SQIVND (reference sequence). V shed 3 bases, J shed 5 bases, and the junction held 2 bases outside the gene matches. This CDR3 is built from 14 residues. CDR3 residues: CASSMDRVTGELFF. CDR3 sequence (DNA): TGTGCCAGTAGTATGGACAGGGTGACCGGGGAGCTGTTTTTT.

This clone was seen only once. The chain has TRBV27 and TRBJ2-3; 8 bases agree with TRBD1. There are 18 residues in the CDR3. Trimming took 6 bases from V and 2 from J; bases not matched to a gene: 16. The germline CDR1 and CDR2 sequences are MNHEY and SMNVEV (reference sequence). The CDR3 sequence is CASSTRTGPRRYTDTQYF. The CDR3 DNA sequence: TGTGCCAGCAGCACTAGGACAGGGCCCCGGCGATACACAGATACGCAGTATTTT.

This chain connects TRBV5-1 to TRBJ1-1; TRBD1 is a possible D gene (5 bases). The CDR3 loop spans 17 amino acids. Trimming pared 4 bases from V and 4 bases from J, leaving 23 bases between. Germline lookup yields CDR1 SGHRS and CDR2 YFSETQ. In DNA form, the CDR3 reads TGCGCCAGCAGCCCCCCCAGGGTGGGGTTATCGGGCACTGAAGCTTTCTTT. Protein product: CASSPPRVGLSGTEAFF.

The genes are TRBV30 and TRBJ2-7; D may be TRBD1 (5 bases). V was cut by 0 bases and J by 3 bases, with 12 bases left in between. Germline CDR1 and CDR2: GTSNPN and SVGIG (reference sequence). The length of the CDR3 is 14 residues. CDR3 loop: CAWSVLQVRYEQYF. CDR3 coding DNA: TGTGCCTGGAGTGTACTACAGGTCCGCTACGAGCAGTACTTC.

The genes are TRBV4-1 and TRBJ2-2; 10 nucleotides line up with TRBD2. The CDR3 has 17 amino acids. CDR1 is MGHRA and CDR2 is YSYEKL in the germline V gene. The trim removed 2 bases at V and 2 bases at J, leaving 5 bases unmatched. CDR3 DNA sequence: TGCGCCAGCAGCCAAAGCGGGGGGGCCTTAAACACCGGGGAGCTGTTTTTT. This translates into CASSQSGGALNTGELFF.